This T cell receptor (beta chain) emerged from a study of T cell responses to AZD1222 COVID-19 vaccine. The study, taken as a whole, reports: Once two AZD1222 doses were given, Spike-specific TCR breadth and depth went up. The donor group comprised mostly white British people and more females; the analysis possibly underestimated clonal diversity. None of the repertoires were sampled until the peak T cell response had passed.

The table came from immunoSEQ multiplex PCR; TCRdb's copy has only in-frame clones and leaves some out. There are roughly 150,000 clones in the sample; around 88% occur only once, and approximately 3.6% lies in the top ten. As regards this clone: Antigen unknown.

This CDR3 is built from 16 residues. Trimming took 1 base from V and 1 from J; bases not matched to a gene: 7. Germline CDR1 reads LGHNA; CDR2 reads YSLEER. The TCR was taken from an adult in good health. The genes are TRBV4-3 and TRBJ2-7; 7 nucleotides line up with TRBD2. Sample: peripheral blood, taken on day 0 of MenACWY control vaccination. The CDR3 DNA is TGCGCCAGCAGCCAAGGGGAGGGGTTGGGGTCCTACGAGCAGTACTTC. Protein product: CASSQGEGLGSYEQYF.